One sample yielded the 23 T cell receptor beta chains listed below, sequenced in a study of OX40 agonist ivuxolimab in advanced cancers. Repertoires were generated with immunoSEQ multiplex PCR, while TCRdb's copy carries only in-frame clones and drops some. In the table there are 77,000 or so clones, around 87% of which are singletons. The material sequenced was CD4+ or CD8+ T cells sorted from blood, taken in a trial of the OX40 agonist ivuxolimab. The receptors originated from an adult with an advanced solid tumor such as melanoma, head and neck, liver or kidney cancer.

The genes are TRBV6-5 and TRBJ1-1; a possible D gene is TRBD1 (5 bases). With 3 bases removed from V and 4 bases from J, the gap between germline ends came to 6 bases. This CDR3 comprises 12 residues. Germline values: CDR1 MNHEY, CDR2 SVGAGI. CDR3 sequence (DNA): TGTGCCAGCAGTTATGGGGGCACTGAAGCTTTCTTT. It yields the protein CASSYGGTEAFF.

A single count supports this clone. The V call is TRBV25-1, the J call TRBJ2-5, with D unresolved. Deletions cut 3 bases from V and 5 bases from J, with 10 bases between. Germline values: CDR1 MGHDK, CDR2 SYGVNS. The CDR3 is made up of 13 amino acids. CDR3 sequence: CASSDLGLETQYF. In DNA form, the CDR3 reads TGTGCCAGCAGTGATTTGGGATTGGAGACCCAGTACTTC.

The V gene is TRBV6-6, the J gene TRBJ2-2; D might be TRBD1 or TRBD2, each matching 5 bases. This CDR3 contains 14 residues. V was trimmed by 4 bases and J by 5 bases, leaving 11 bases between them. The germline gives CDR1 MNHNY, CDR2 SVGAGI (reference sequence). CDR3 amino acids: CASSSGQRTGELFF. The CDR3 nucleotides read TGTGCCAGCAGTTCGGGGCAGAGGACCGGGGAGCTGTTTTTT.

The chain is built from TRBV30 and TRBJ1-2; perhaps TRBD1 as D (5 bases). The CDR3 is made up of 14 amino acids. Trimming took off 6 bases at V and 7 bases at J, with 21 bases between the two ends. Germline assignment: CDR1 GTSNPN and CDR2 SVGIG (reference sequence). The CDR3 spells CACVRSGGVGGYTF. In DNA form, the CDR3 reads TGTGCCTGCGTTCGATCGGGGGGAGTCGGTGGCTACACCTTC.

Here the CDR3 reads CASTLGGQTGELFF. The CDR3 DNA reads TGCGCCAGCACCTTAGGGGGCCAGACGGGGGAACTGTTTTTT. The chain couples TRBV4-1 to TRBJ1-4, with 7 bases identical to TRBD1. Trimming removed 7 bases from V and 12 bases from J; junction bases left unmatched: 14. Germline V CDR1 and CDR2: MGHRA, YSYEKL. The length of the CDR3 is 14 residues.

This sequence joins TRBV28 and TRBJ2-3, with D perhaps matching TRBD1 (5 bases). The CDR3 has 12 amino acids. V lost 5 bases to trimming and J lost 14 bases, with 17 bases between them. CDR1 is MDHEN and CDR2 is SYDVKM in the germline V gene. In nucleotides, the CDR3 is TGTGCCAGCAGTGCGGACGACCAAACAGGGTATTTT. It yields the protein CASSADDQTGYF.

This chain connects TRBV2 to TRBJ1-3; 10 bases agree with TRBD1. Germline-derived CDR1 and CDR2 are SNHLY and FYNNEI. The CDR3 extends over 15 amino acids. V shed 7 bases, J shed 4 bases, and the junction held 7 bases outside the gene matches. The CDR3 DNA follows: TGTGCCAGCAATAGGGACAGGGGAGCAGGAAACACCATATATTTT. Protein sequence: CASNRDRGAGNTIYF.

The chain employs TRBV4-1 and TRBJ2-1, with TRBD2 matching 8 bases. The CDR3 runs 18 residues. In germline, CDR1 is MGHRA, CDR2 YSYEKL. V shed 4 bases and J 0 bases; nucleotides not matched to a gene: 11. The CDR3 DNA sequence: TGCGCCAGCAGCCCCGCCCGGGGCGGGAGGTACTCCTACAATGAGCAGTTCTTC. It yields the protein CASSPARGGRYSYNEQFF.

The V and J genes are TRBV27 and TRBJ1-3; 7 nucleotides match TRBD1. The length of the CDR3 is 14 residues. Germline CDR1 is MNHEY and CDR2 is SMNVEV (reference sequence). Unmatched junction bases numbered 5, after V lost 6 bases and J lost 3 bases. CDR3 bases: TGTGCCAGCAGGCCTGACAGGGTTGGAAACACCATATATTTT. It yields the protein CASRPDRVGNTIYF.

This chain connects TRBV6-5 to TRBJ2-7; 7 nucleotides match TRBD1. The CDR3 covers 13 residues. Germline V gene sequence: CDR1 MNHEY, CDR2 SVGAGI. The V gene end was trimmed by 5 bases and the J gene end by 7 bases; junction bases not matched to a gene: 8. In nucleotides, the CDR3 is TGTGCCAGCAGTGACTGGGACAGACCTGAGCAGTACTTC. It encodes CASSDWDRPEQYF.

V usage is TRBV11-2 and J usage is TRBJ2-5; D is possibly TRBD1 (6 bases). TRBJ2-7 explains the end of the DNA better; the J call may be wrong. From germline, CDR1 is SGHAT and CDR2 FQNNGV. The CDR3 is 15 residues long. This CDR3 is CASSLNRAPSYEQYF. The DNA for the CDR3 is TGTGCCAGCAGCTTAAACAGGGCACCTTCCTACGAGCAGTACTTC.

This chain joins TRBV25-1 and TRBJ1-3; D not certain. Germline V gives CDR1 MGHDK, CDR2 SYGVNS. CDR3 length equals 13 residues. V lost 2 bases, J lost 7 bases, and 9 bases lay in between. CDR3 amino acids: CASSEPLGNTIYF. The DNA of the CDR3 is TGTGCCAGCAGTGAACCGTTGGGGAACACCATATATTTT.

V and J are TRBV9 and TRBJ1-2, with 8 nucleotides matching TRBD1. Germline-derived CDR1 and CDR2 are SGDLS and YYNGEE. Trimming removed 4 bases from V and 2 bases from J; junction bases left unmatched: 7. CDR3 length equals 15 residues. The CDR3 spells CASSPDRALNYGYTF. CDR3 nucleotides: TGTGCCAGCAGCCCGGACAGGGCCCTAAACTATGGCTACACCTTC.

The rearrangement uses TRBV5-1 and TRBJ1-5; D gene uncertain. The germline CDR1 and CDR2 sequences are SGHRS and YFSETQ. The V and J ends lost 0 bases and 5 bases respectively, with 12 bases between them. The CDR3 is made up of 15 amino acids. DNA for the CDR3: TGCGCCAGCAGCTTGGAAGGGCAGGCCCATCAGCCCCAGCATTTT. This gives the protein CASSLEGQAHQPQHF.

The chain uses TRBV7-2 and TRBJ1-1; D gene ambiguous. Trimming removed 5 bases at V and 1 base at J, with 11 bases between. This CDR3 has 14 amino acids. In germline, CDR1 is SGHTA, CDR2 FQGNSA. The CDR3 nucleotides read TGTGCCAGCAGCATTCTCACCAGGAACACTGAAGCTTTCTTT. This translates into CASSILTRNTEAFF.

The chain couples TRBV5-1 to TRBJ2-5; 14 bases match TRBD2. J was trimmed by 4 bases and V by 4 bases; bases with no gene match: 3. This CDR3 is 15 amino acids long. Germline values: CDR1 SGHRS, CDR2 YFSETQ. The CDR3 coding sequence is TGCGCCAGCAGCCGCGGACTAGCGGGGGGAGAGACCCAGTACTTC. Translation gives CASSRGLAGGETQYF.

The V gene is TRBV2, the J gene TRBJ2-4; possibly TRBD2 for D (6 bases). The V gene lost 8 bases and the J gene lost 8 bases, with 13 bases spanning the gap. Per germline, CDR1 SNHLY and CDR2 FYNNEI. The CDR3 runs 12 residues. The CDR3 reads CASRRGGDIQYF. In nucleotides, the CDR3 is TGTGCCAGCCGGAGGGGTGGGGACATTCAGTACTTC. Complete variable domain (other parts from reference TRBV2 and TRBJ2-4): EPEVTQTPSHQVTQMGQEVILRCVPISNHLYFYWYRQILGQKVEFLVSFYNNEISEKSEIFDDQFSVERPDGSNFTLKIRSTKLEDSAMYFCASRRGGDIQYFGAGTRLSVL.

The CDR3 sequence is CASSLSQGAYQETQYF. In DNA form, the CDR3 reads TGCGCCAGCAGCTTGTCTCAGGGGGCCTATCAAGAGACCCAGTACTTC. The V call is TRBV5-1, the J call TRBJ2-5; 8 bases are shared with TRBD1. Germline assignment: CDR1 SGHRS and CDR2 YFSETQ. V lost 1 base and J lost 2; bases outside the gene matches: 7. This CDR3 is 16 amino acids long.

V and J are TRBV15 and TRBJ1-1, with 10 bases aligning to TRBD1. After removal of 2 bases from V and 6 bases from J, the junction contained 6 bases not matched to a gene. The CDR3 sequence is 15 residues long. CDR1 is LNHNV, CDR2 YYDKDF, per germline (reference sequence). CDR3 sequence (DNA): TGTGCCACCAGCAGAAATCGGGACAGGGGATCTGAAGCTTTCTTT. Its protein is CATSRNRDRGSEAFF.

The J gene is TRBJ1-1, the V gene TRBV11-2; D is ambiguous. This CDR3 is built from 15 residues. Germline V gene data show CDR1 as SGHAT and CDR2 as FQNNGV. Trimming pared 2 bases from V and 3 bases from J, leaving 13 bases between. CDR3 nucleotides: TGTGCCAGCAGCTTAAGAGCCGGAAGATACACTGAAGCTTTCTTT. Its translation is CASSLRAGRYTEAFF.

This clone came up once. The genes are TRBV9 and TRBJ2-3, with 10 bases fitting TRBD2. V lost 4 bases to trimming and J lost 2 bases; unmatched junction nucleotides: 7. CDR1 and CDR2 (germline): SGDLS, YYNGEE. There are 16 residues in the CDR3. CDR3 in DNA: TGTGCCAGCAGCCTAGCGGGGGAAATCGACACAGATACGCAGTATTTT. It is translated as CASSLAGEIDTDTQYF.

J is TRBJ1-1 and V is TRBV11-2; D possibly corresponds to TRBD1 (5 bases). The germline V gene has CDR1 SGHAT and CDR2 FQNNGV. V gave up 5 bases and J gave up 1 base, with 23 bases separating them. This CDR3 contains 18 residues. The CDR3 DNA sequence: TGTGCCAGCAGCACAAGACAGATACACACCCGCCGGAACACTGAAGCTTTCTTT. Its protein product is CASSTRQIHTRRNTEAFF.

V is TRBV30 and J is TRBJ2-5; D unclear. Trimming left V 4 bases short and J 2 bases short, with 5 bases between. Germline-derived CDR1 and CDR2 are GTSNPN and SVGIG (reference sequence). The CDR3 extends over 11 amino acids. The CDR3 bases are TGTGCCTGGAAAGGTCAAGAGACCCAGTACTTC. Translated: CAWKGQETQYF.